The 4 T cell receptor beta chains reported below all come from one sample, sequenced in a study of quantifying T cell responses using KT2 cells (dated by TCRdb to 2017 to 2019). For the study in its entirety: RNA was DNase-treated and reverse transcribed with TCR alpha and beta constant-region primers, mostly using SuperScript III.

Libraries came from UMI-ligation and nested PCR. The data were produced on an Illumina MiSeq. A single-stranded oligonucleotide bearing the Illumina SP2 sequence and a UMI was ligated to the 3' end of the cDNA with T4 RNA ligase 1. PCR1 used around 4 cycles (98 degrees C 15 s, 69 degrees C 30 s, 72 degrees C 40 s), and the beta primer was an equimolar mix of RC1.1 and RC1.2 that covered TRBC1 and TRBC2. The raw public data were reprocessed by TCRdb itself: fastp quality trimming at Q25, MiXCR clonotype calling, in-frame beta chains only. Identical CDR3 proteins give one entry, which carries the most common genes and DNA. The sample table holds 52,000 or so distinct CDR3 sequences, of which 12% were seen once. The top ten hold about 9.4% of the sample. The sequenced material came from PBMCs spiked with cells of the T cell clone KT2. The receptors stem from a human donor.

This clonotype has just a few counts. The chain has TRBV29-1 and TRBJ1-1, with a possible D match to TRBD1 (5 bases). The CDR3 contains 12 residues. The germline V gene encodes CDR1 SQVTM and CDR2 ANQGSEA. V dropped 2 bases and J dropped 6 bases, with 10 bases sitting between them. In nucleotides, the CDR3 is TGCAGCGTTGAAAGGGGAGACCCTGAAGCTTTCTTT. Residues: CSVERGDPEAFF. Together with reference TRBV29-1 and TRBJ1-1, the CDR3 gives the full variable domain: SAVISQKPSRDICQRGTSLTIQCQVDSQVTMMFWYRQQPGQSLTLIATANQGSEATYESGFVIDKFPISRPNLTFSTLTVSNMSPEDSSIYLCSVERGDPEAFFGQGTRLTVV.

This clonotype was recorded a few times. CDR3 protein: CASSQRQGGNTEAFF. CDR3 nucleotide sequence: TGCGCCAGCAGCCAGAGACAGGGGGGGAACACTGAAGCTTTCTTT. This chain connects TRBV5-1 to TRBJ1-1; 9 bases line up with TRBD1. J lost 1 base, V lost 4 bases, and 5 bases had no gene match. The V gene's germline CDR1 is SGHRS and CDR2 YFSETQ. The CDR3 consists of 15 residues.

This chain joins TRBV6-4 and TRBJ2-7, with a possible D match to TRBD2 (6 bases). Trimming removed 6 bases at V and 1 base at J, with 19 bases between. CDR1 and CDR2 (germline): MRHNA, SNTAGT. The CDR3 sequence is 16 residues long. The CDR3 protein is CASRSAVAGSSYEQYF. The CDR3 region has the DNA TGTGCCAGCAGATCGGCGGTGGCGGGATCTTCCTACGAGCAGTACTTC.

This clonotype was found a few times. The rearrangement joins TRBV29-1 to TRBJ2-1, with 9 bases aligning to TRBD2. CDR3 length: 13 residues. CDR1 SQVTM and CDR2 ANQGSEA come from the germline V gene. The J segment lost 3 bases and the V segment lost 6 bases, leaving 3 bases of the junction unmatched. The CDR3 reads CSVCSGGYNEQFF. The CDR3, as DNA: TGCAGCGTCTGTAGCGGGGGCTACAATGAGCAGTTCTTC.